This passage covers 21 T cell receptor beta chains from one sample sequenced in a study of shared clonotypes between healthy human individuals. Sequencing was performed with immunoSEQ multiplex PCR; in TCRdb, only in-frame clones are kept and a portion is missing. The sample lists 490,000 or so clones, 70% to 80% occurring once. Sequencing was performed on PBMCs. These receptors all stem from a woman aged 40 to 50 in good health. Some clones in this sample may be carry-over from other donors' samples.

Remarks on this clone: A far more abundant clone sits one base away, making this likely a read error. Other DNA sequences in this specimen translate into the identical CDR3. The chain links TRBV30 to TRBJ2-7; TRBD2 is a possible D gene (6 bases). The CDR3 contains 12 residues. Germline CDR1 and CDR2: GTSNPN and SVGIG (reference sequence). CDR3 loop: CAWNYGGYEQYF. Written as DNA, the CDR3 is TGCGCCTGGAACTACGGGGGCTACGAGCAGTACTTC.

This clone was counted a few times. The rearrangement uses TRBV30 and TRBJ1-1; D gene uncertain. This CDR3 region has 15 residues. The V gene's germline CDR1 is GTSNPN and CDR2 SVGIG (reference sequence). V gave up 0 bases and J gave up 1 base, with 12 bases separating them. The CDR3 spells CAWSVSARGNTEAFF. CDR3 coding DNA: TGTGCCTGGAGTGTATCGGCAAGAGGGAACACTGAAGCTTTCTTT.

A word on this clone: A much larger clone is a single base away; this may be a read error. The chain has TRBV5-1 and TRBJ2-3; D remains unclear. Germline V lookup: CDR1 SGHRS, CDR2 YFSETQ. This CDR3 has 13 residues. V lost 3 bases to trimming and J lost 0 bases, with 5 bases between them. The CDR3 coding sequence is TGCGCCAGCAGCTCGACTAGCACAGATACGCAGTATTTT. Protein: CASSSTSTDTQYF.

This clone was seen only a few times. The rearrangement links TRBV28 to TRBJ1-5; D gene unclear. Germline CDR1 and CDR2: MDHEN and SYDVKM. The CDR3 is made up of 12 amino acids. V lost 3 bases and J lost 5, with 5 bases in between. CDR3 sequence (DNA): TGTGCCAGCAGTTTCTCAGATCAGCCCCAGCATTTT. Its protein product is CASSFSDQPQHF.

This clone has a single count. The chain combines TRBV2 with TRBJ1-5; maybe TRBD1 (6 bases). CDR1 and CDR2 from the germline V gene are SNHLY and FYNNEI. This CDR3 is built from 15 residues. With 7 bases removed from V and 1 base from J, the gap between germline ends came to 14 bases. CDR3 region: CASTWGLSSNQPQHF. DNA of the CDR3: TGTGCCAGCACGTGGGGGCTGTCGAGCAATCAGCCCCAGCATTTT.

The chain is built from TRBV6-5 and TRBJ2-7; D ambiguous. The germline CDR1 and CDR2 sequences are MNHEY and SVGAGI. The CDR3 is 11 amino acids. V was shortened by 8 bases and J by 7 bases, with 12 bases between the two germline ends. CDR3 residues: CASRSFREQYF. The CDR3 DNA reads TGTGCCAGCCGATCCTTTAGGGAGCAGTACTTC.

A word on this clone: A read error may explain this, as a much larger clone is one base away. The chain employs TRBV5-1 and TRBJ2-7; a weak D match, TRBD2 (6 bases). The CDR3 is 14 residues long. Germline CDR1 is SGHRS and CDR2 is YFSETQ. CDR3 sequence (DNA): TGCGCCAGCGGCTTGGAGGGCAGTAACTACGAGCAGTACTTC. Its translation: CASGLEGSNYEQYF. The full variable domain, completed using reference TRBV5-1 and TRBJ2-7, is KAGVTQTPRYLIKTRGQQVTLSCSPISGHRSVSWYQQTPGQGLQFLFEYFSETQRNKGNFPGRFSGRQFSNSRSEMNVSTLELGDSALYLCASGLEGSNYEQYFGPGTRLTVT.

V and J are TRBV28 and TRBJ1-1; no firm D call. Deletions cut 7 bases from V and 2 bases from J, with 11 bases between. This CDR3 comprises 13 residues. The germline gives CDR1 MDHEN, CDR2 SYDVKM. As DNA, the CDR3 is TGTGCCAGCAACTCAGCAGGAAACACTGAAGCTTTCTTT. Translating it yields CASNSAGNTEAFF.

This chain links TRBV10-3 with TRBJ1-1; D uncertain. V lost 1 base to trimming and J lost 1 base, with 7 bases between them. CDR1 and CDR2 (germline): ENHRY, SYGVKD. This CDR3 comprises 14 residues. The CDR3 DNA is TGTGCCATCAGTGAGTGGGAGAAGAACACTGAAGCTTTCTTT. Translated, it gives CAISEWEKNTEAFF.

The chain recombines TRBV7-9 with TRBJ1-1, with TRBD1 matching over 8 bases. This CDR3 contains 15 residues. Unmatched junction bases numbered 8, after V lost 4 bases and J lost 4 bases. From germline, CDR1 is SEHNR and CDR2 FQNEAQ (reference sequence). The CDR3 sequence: CASSSPSTGGTEAFF. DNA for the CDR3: TGTGCCAGCAGCTCACCTTCCACAGGGGGCACTGAAGCTTTCTTT.

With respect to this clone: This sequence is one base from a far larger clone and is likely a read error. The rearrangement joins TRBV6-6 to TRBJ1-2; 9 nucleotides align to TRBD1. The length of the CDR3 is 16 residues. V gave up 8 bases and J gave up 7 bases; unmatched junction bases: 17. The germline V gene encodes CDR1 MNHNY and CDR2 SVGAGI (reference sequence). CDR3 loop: CASGPNHPGQGPGYTF. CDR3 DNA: TGTGCCAGCGGTCCAAACCACCCGGGACAGGGACCTGGCTACACCTTC.

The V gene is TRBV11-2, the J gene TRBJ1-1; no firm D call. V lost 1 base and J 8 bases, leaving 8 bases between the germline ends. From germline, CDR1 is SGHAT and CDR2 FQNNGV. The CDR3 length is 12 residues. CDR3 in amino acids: CASSLVLGEAFF. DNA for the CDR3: TGTGCCAGCAGCTTAGTTTTAGGGGAAGCTTTCTTT.

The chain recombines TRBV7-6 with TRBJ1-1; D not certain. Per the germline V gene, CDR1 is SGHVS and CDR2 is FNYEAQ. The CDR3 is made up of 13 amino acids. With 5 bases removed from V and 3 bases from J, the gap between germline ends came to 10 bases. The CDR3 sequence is CASSRAGYTEAFF. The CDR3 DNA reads TGTGCCAGCAGCCGCGCAGGATACACTGAAGCTTTCTTT.

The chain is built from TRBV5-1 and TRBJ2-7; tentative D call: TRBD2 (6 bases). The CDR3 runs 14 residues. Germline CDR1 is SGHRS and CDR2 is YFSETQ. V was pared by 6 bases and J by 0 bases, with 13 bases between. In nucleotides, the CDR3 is TGCGCCAGCAACCGGGACTCAAGCTCCTACGAGCAGTACTTC. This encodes CASNRDSSSYEQYF.

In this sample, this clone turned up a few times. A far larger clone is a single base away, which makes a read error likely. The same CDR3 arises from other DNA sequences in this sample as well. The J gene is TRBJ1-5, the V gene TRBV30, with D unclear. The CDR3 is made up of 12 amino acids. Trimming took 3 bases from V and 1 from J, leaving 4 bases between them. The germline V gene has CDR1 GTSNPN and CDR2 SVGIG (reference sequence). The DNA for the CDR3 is TGTGCCTGGAGCGGGAGCAATCAGCCCCAGCATTTT. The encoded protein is CAWSGSNQPQHF.

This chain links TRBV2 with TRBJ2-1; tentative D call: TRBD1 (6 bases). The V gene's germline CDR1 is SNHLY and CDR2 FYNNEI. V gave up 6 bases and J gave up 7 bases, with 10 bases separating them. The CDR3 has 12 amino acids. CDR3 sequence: CASRERGNEQFF. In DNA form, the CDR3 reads TGTGCCAGCAGAGAAAGGGGGAATGAGCAGTTCTTC.

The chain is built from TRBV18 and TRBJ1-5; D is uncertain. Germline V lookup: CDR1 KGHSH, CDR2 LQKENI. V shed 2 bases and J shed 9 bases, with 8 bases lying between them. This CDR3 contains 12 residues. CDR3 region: CASSPSDGPQHF. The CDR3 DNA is TGTGCCAGCTCACCATCTGATGGGCCCCAGCATTTT. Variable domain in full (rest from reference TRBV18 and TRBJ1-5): NAGVMQNPRHLVRRRGQEARLRCSPMKGHSHVYWYRQLPEEGLKFMVYLQKENIIDESGMPKERFSAEFPKEGPSILRIQQVVRGDSAAYFCASSPSDGPQHFGDGTRLSIL.

The CDR3 loop is CASSRMTGGGYEQYF. Written as DNA, the CDR3 is TGTGCCAGCAGTAGGATGACAGGGGGCGGCTACGAGCAGTACTTC. This chain joins TRBV28 and TRBJ2-7; 10 bases are a match to TRBD1. Trimming took 5 bases from V and 3 from J; bases not matched to a gene: 7. The CDR3 has 15 amino acids. Germline-derived CDR1 and CDR2 are MDHEN and SYDVKM.

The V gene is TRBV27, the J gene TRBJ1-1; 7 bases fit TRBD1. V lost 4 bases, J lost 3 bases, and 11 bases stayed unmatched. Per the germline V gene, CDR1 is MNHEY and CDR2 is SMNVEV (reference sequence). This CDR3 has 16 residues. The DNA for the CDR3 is TGTGCCAGCAGTTCGGGGTTGGGAGGGGGCTACACTGAAGCTTTCTTT. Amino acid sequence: CASSSGLGGGYTEAFF.

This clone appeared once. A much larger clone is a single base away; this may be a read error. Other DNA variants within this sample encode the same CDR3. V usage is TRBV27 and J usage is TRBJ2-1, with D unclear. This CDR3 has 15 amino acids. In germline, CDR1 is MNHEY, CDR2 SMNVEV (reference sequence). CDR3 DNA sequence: TGTGCCAGCAGTTCTGGGGTAGAATCCTACAACGAGCAGTTCTTC. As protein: CASSSGVESYNEQFF.

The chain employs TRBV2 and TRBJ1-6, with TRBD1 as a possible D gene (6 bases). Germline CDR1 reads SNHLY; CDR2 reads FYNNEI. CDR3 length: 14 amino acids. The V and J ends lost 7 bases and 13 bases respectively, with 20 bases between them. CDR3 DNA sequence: TGTGCCAGCACCCCAGAGAAACAGGGTTCTCCCCTCCACTTT. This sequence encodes CASTPEKQGSPLHF.